The 3 T cell receptor beta chains presented below share a single source sample, sequenced in a study of blood T cell repertoires in COVID-19 (dated by TCRdb to the early 2020s). Libraries were prepared through the immunoSEQ multiplex PCR assay. What TCRdb holds here is the immuneACCESS table cut down to in-frame rearrangements. Part of the clones is not present; checked against another copy, under half of the missing clones reflect an unresolved V gene, and the others are unexplained. This sample is represented by 170,000 or so clones; roughly 84% of them were singletons. The ten largest make up 13% to 15% of the sample. The sequenced sample was peripheral blood. The receptors were sampled from a man aged 18 to 30 with active or convalescent COVID-19.

The V gene is TRBV6-5, the J gene TRBJ1-2; perhaps TRBD1 as D (5 bases). V was shortened by 5 bases and J by 4 bases, with 14 bases between the two germline ends. The CDR3 is 14 amino acids. From germline, CDR1 is MNHEY and CDR2 SVGAGI. Written as DNA, the CDR3 is TGTGCCAGCAGTCGGGGGAAGGGGCCCTATGGCTACACCTTC. Translating it yields CASSRGKGPYGYTF.

Comment on this clone: The same CDR3 also results from other DNA sequences found in this sample. This chain uses TRBV5-1 with TRBJ2-7; tentatively, D is TRBD1 (5 bases). CDR3 length: 13 amino acids. Germline-derived CDR1 and CDR2 are SGHRS and YFSETQ. V lost 0 bases to trimming and J lost 3 bases, with 7 bases between them. CDR3 DNA: TGCGCCAGCAGCTTGGGGGGCCGCTACGAGCAGTACTTC. Translated: CASSLGGRYEQYF.

The chain recombines TRBV6-1 with TRBJ2-7; the D is unclear. The CDR3 consists of 14 residues. V gave up 3 bases and J gave up 4 bases, with 13 bases separating them. CDR1 is MNHNS, CDR2 SASEGT, per germline. CDR3 DNA sequence: TGTGCCAGCAGTGATCTGCGTCCCCGTTACGAGCAGTACTTC. Translation: CASSDLRPRYEQYF.